The source of this T cell receptor (beta chain) is a study of beta chain features in type 1 diabetes. By way of CD45RO/CCR7/CD25/CD127/CD95/CD27, the CD4+ regulatory, stem cell-like memory, central memory and naive cells were sorted. Each sorted fraction was over 95% pure. Broader study findings: Among patients with Type 1 diabetes, TCRB CDR3s were moderately but significantly shorter in every one of the four CD4+ subsets.

Investigators reverse transcribed all isolated RNA, so they sequenced expressed TCRB transcripts. The repertoire was sequenced with immunoSEQ multiplex PCR; TCRdb's copy has only in-frame clones and lacks some. The table has roughly 280,000 clones, 24% seen once. V shed 2 bases and J 2 bases; nucleotides not matched to a gene: 6. Per the germline V gene, CDR1 is MGHRA and CDR2 is YSYEKL. The CDR3 is made up of 15 amino acids. As regards this clone: Its antigen is unidentified.

This clonotype was obtained from a woman aged 25 to 39 with type 1 diabetes. Sequencing used naive CD4+ T cells from blood. The gene calls are TRBV4-1 and TRBJ2-7; 7 positions agree with TRBD1. CDR3 residues: CASSQTGTVAYEQYF. DNA for the CDR3: TGCGCCAGCAGCCAAACCGGGACAGTGGCCTACGAGCAGTACTTC.